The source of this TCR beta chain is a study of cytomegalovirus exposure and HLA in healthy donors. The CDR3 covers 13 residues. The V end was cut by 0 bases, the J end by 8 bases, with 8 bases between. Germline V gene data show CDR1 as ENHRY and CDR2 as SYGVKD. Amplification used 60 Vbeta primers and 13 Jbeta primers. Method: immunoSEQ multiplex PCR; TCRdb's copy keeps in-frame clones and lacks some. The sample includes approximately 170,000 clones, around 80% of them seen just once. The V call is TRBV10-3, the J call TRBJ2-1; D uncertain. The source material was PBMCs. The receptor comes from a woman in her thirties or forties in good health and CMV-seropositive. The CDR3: CAISESRLDEQFF. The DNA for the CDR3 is TGTGCCATCAGTGAGTCCCGGTTGGATGAGCAGTTCTTC.